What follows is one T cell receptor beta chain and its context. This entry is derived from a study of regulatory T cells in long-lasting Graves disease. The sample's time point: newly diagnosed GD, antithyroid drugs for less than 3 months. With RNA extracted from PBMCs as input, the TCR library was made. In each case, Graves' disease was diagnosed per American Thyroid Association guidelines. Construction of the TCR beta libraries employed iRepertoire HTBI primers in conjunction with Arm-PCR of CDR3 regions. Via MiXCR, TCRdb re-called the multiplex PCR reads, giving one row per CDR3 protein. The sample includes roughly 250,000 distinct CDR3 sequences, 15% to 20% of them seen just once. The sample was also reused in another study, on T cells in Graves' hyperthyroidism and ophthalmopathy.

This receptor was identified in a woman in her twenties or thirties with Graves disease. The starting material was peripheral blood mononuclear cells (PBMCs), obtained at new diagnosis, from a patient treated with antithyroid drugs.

The CDR3: CASSQGSWTDAYEQYF. The CDR3 bases are TGTGCCAGCAGCCAAGGCAGCTGGACCGACGCCTACGAGCAGTACTTC. The V call is TRBV3-1, the J call TRBJ2-7, with D unclear. CDR3 size: 16 residues. Trimming took 1 base from V and 2 from J, leaving 15 bases between them. Germline V gene sequence: CDR1 LGHDT, CDR2 YNNKEL (reference sequence).